This TCR beta chain was recovered during a study of early T cells in non-severe SARS-CoV-2 infection. Study-wide points: Matching against VDJdb likely underestimated virus-specific expansions, favoring anti-spike CD8.

Unique molecular identifier tags were affixed to discrete cDNA molecules. Via MiXCR, TCRdb re-called the 5' RACE reads, giving one row per CDR3 protein. This sample carries tens of thousands of distinct CDR3 sequences, about 10% of them seen once, and the ten largest clones take about 9.4%. This clonotype was detected ten times or more. Antigen unknown. CDR3 length: 12 amino acids. Trimming cost V 6 bases and J 1 base, with 4 bases left between them. The sequence was obtained from an adult who was a healthcare worker with PCR-confirmed SARS-CoV-2 infection or an uninfected control (not recorded which). Sequencing used whole blood. The genes are TRBV12-3 or TRBV12-4 and TRBJ1-5, with D unresolved. CDR3 protein: CASRGSNQPQHF. CDR3 in DNA: TGTGCCAGCAGGGGCAGCAATCAGCCCCAGCATTTT.